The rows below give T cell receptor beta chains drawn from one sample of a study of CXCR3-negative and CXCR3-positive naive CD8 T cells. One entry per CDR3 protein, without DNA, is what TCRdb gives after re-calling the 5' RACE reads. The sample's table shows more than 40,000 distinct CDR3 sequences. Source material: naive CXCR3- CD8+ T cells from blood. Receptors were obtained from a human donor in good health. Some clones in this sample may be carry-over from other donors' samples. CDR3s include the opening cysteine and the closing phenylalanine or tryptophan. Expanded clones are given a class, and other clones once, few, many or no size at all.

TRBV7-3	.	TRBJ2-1	CASSLSARVPYNEQFF
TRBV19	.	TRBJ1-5	CASTELGQPQHF
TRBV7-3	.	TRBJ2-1	CASSLTGPLYNEQFF
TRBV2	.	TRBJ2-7	CASSENSRWEQYF
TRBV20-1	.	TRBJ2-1	CSAIQGTSYNEQFF
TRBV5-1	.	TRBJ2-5	CASSLVQETQYF
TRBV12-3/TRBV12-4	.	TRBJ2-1	CASNPESSYNEQFF
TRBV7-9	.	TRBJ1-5	CASSLADSLRPSNQPQHF
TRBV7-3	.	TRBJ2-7	CASSLDSSGNYEQYF
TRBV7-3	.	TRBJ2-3	CASSLTGTRITDTQYF
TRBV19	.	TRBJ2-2	CASSIGGAGELFF
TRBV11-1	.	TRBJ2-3	CASGQIGDTQYF
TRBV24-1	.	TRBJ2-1	CATSDSNYNEQFF
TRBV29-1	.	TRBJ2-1	CSVEGQVSYNEQFF
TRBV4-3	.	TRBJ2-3	CASSQKAGGPRSTDTQYF
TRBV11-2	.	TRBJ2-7	CASSGDRVYEQYF
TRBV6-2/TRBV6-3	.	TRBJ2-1	CASSYSAGQTYNEQFF
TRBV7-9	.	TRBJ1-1	CASSPPGAVSHTEAFF
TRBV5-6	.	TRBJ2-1	CASSPRGISYNEQFF
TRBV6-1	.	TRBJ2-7	CASSGRGQGVSYEQYF
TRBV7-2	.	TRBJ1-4	CASSPVFVGNTNEKLFF
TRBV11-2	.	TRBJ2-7	CASSFPPERSLSGEQYF
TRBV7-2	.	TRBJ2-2	CASSLLQVSGELFF
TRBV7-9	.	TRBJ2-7	CASSLETSGTTHEQYF
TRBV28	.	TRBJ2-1	CASSPLAGGPGGEQFF
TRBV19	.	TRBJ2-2	CASYYAGELFF
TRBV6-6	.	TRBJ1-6	CASSDGDAVYNSPLHF
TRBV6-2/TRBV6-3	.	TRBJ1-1	CASSYSSTEAFF
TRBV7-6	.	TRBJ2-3	CASSSSRSAGGALRTDTQYF
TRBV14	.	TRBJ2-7	CASQSFGQGSEQYF
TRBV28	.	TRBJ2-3	CASSLHLGGAVTDTQYF
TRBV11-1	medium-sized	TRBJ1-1	CASSFVELNTEAFF
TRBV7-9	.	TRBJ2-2	CASSRPGTGFGNTGELFF
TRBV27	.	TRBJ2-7	CASSYGEAYEQYF
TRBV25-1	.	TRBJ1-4	CASRTGGGNEKLFF
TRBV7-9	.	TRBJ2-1	CASSFGINEQFF
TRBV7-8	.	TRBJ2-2	CASSLAASDTGGWDGELFF
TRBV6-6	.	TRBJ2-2	CASSYETGELFF
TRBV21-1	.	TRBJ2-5	CARWRGRTQYF
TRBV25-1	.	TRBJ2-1	CASAGDNEQFF
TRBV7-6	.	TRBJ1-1	CASSSSPGGTEAFF
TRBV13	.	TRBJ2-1	CASSLVRLAGGEQFF
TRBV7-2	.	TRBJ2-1	CASSSSGAFGNEQFF
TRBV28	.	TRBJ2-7	CASSLQNYEQYF
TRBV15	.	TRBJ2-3	CATRAETGLDTQYF